The clone carrying this T cell receptor (beta chain) was picked up a small number of times. Antigen: not known. CDR3 regions were amplified by Arm-PCR using iRepertoire HTBI primers to build TCR beta libraries. TCRdb redid the calling of the multiplex PCR reads with MiXCR, one entry per CDR3 protein. The data show roughly 380,000 distinct CDR3 sequences, with 15% seen just once and approximately 22% held by the top ten. The data are from a study of regulatory T cells in long-lasting Graves disease. Points from the study as a whole: In persistent patients, shared public clonotypes (roughly 3,000) outnumbered those in new patients (about 1,000). Persistent Graves' patients showed less TCR diversity than newly diagnosed ones.

Time point of the sample: newly diagnosed GD, antithyroid drugs for less than 3 months. Scientists built the TCR library using RNA that was extracted from PBMCs. Graves' disease was diagnosed by American Thyroid Association guidelines. Trimming removed 7 bases from V and 8 bases from J, with 14 bases in between. Looked up from germline, CDR1 is LNHDA and CDR2 is SQIVND (reference sequence). The CDR3 runs to 13 residues. This chain links TRBV19 with TRBJ2-2, with D possibly TRBD2 on 7 matching bases. The source material was peripheral blood mononuclear cells (PBMCs), sampled at new diagnosis, from a patient treated with antithyroid drugs. The source of this sequence is a female donor with Graves disease. As DNA, the CDR3 is TGTGCCAGTACCCCTGCGGGGGCGGGGGAGCTGTTTTTT. It yields the protein CASTPAGAGELFF.